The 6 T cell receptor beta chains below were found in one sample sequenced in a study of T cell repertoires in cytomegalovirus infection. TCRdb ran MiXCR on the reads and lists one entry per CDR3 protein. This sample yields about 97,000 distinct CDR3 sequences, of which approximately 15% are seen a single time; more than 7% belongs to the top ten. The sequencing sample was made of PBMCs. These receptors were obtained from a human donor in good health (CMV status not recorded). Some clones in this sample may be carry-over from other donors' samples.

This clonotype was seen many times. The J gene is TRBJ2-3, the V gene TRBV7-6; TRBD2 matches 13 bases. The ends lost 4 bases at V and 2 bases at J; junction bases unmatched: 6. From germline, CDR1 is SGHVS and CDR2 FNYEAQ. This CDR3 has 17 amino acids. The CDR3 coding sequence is TGTGCCAGCAGCTCGAAGGGACTAGCGGGGCCCACAGATACGCAGTATTTT. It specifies CASSSKGLAGPTDTQYF.

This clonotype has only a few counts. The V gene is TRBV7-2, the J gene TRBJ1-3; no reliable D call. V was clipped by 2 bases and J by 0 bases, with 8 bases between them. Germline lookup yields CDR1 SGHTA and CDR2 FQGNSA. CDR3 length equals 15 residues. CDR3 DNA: TGTGCCAGCAGCTTAAGAAGGCCCTCTGGAAACACCATATATTTT. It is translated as CASSLRRPSGNTIYF.

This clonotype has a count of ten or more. This CDR3 reads CASSSGQGWSGADTQYF. CDR3 nucleotide sequence: TGTGCCAGCAGTTCGGGACAGGGATGGTCTGGGGCAGATACGCAGTATTTT. The gene calls are TRBV11-2 and TRBJ2-3; 9 bases are shared with TRBD1. V trimming: 6 bases; J trimming: 4 bases; junction bases outside the gene matches: 14. Germline CDR1 is SGHAT and CDR2 is FQNNGV. The CDR3 has 17 amino acids.

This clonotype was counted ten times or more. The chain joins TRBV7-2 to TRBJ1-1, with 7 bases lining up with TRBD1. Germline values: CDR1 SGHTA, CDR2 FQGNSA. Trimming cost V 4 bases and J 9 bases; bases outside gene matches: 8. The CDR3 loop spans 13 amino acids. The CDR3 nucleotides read TGTGCCAGCAGCTCGGGGGGACAGCGGAAAGCTTTCTTT. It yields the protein CASSSGGQRKAFF.

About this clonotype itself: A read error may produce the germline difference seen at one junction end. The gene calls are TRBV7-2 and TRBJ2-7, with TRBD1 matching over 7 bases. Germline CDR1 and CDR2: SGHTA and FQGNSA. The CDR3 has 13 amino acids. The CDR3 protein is CASTLDRAREQYF. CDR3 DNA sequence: TGTGCCAGCACCTTAGACAGGGCGAGGGAGCAGTACTTC.

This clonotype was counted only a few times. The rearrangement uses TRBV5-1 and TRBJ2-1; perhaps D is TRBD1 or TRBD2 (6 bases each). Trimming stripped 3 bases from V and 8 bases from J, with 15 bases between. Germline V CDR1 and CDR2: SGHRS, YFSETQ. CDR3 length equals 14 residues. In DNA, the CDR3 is TGCGCCAGCAGCTCCACAACCGGGGGCCATGAGCAGTTCTTC. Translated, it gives CASSSTTGGHEQFF.